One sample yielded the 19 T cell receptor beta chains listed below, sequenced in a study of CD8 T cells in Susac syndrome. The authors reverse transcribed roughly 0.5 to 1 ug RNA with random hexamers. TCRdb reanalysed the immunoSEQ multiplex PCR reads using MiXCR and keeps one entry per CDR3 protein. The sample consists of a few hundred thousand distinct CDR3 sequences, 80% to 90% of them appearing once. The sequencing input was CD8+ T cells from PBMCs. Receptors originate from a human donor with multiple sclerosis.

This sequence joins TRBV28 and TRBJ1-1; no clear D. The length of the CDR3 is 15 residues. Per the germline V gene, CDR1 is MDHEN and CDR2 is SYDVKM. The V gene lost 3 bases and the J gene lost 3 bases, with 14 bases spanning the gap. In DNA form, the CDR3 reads TGTGCCAGCAGTTTCCAGTCTTCTACTCACACTGAAGCTTTCTTT. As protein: CASSFQSSTHTEAFF.

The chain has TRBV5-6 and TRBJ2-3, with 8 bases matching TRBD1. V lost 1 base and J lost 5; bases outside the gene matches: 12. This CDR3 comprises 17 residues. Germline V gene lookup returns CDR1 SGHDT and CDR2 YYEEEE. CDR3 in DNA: TGTGCCAGCAGCTTGATGGCAGGGGGCTCGGTAGGAGATACGCAGTATTTT. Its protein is CASSLMAGGSVGDTQYF.

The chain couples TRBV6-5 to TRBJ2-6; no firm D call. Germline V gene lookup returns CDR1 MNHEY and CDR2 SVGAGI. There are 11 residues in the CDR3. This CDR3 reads CDLSGANVLTF. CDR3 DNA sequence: TGTGACCTCTCTGGGGCCAACGTCCTGACTTTC.

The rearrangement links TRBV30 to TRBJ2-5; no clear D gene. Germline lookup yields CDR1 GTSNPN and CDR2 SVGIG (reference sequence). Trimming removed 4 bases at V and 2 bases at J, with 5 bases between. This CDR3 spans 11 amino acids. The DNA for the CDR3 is TGTGCCTGGAATGCTCAAGAGACCCAGTACTTC. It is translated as CAWNAQETQYF.

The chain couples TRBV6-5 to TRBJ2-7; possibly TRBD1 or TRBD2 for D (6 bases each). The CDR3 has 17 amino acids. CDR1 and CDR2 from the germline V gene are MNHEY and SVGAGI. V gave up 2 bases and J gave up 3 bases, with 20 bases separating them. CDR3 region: CASSYRPRVRGVYEQYF. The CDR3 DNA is TGTGCCAGCAGTTACCGCCCGAGGGTTAGGGGGGTCTACGAGCAGTACTTC.

The CDR3 nucleotides are TGTGCCAGCAACCCCCACCGGGAAGTAGCGTATGAGCAGTTCTTC. It translates to CASNPHREVAYEQFF. The chain combines TRBV27 with TRBJ2-1; a possible D gene is TRBD2 (5 bases). CDR3 size: 15 residues. CDR1 and CDR2 (germline): MNHEY, SMNVEV (reference sequence). V was cut by 7 bases and J by 8 bases, with 21 bases left in between.

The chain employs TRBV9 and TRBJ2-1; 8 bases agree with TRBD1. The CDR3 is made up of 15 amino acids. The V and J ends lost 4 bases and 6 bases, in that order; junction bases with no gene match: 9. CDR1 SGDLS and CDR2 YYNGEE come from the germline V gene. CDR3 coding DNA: TGTGCCAGCAGCTCCTCAGGGGGCAAGGCCAATGAGCAGTTCTTC. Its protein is CASSSSGGKANEQFF.

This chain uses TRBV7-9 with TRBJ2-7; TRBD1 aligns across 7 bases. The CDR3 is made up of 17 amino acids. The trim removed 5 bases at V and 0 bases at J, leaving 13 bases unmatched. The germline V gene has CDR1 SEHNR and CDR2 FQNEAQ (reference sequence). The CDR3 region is CASSPSPKGQFSYEQYF. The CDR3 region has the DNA TGTGCCAGCAGCCCAAGCCCGAAGGGACAGTTCTCCTACGAGCAGTACTTC.

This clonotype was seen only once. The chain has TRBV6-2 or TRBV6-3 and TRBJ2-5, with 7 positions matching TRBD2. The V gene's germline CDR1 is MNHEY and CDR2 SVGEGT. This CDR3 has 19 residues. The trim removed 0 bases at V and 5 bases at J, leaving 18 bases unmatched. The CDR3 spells CASSYSPMITSDIRETQYF. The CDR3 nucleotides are TGTGCCAGCAGTTACTCACCGATGATCACTAGCGACATTCGGGAGACCCAGTACTTC.

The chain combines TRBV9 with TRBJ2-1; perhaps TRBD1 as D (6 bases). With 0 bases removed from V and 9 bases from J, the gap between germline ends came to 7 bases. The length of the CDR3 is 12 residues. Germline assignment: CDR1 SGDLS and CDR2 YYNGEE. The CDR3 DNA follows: TGTGCCAGCAGCGTAGCGGACAGTGAGCAGTTCTTC. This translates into CASSVADSEQFF.

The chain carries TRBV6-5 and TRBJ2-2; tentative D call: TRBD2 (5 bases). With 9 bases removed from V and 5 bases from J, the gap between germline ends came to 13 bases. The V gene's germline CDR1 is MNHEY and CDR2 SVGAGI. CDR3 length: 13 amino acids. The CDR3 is CASLTGITGELFF. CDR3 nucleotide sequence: TGTGCCAGTTTGACGGGGATTACCGGGGAGCTGTTTTTT.

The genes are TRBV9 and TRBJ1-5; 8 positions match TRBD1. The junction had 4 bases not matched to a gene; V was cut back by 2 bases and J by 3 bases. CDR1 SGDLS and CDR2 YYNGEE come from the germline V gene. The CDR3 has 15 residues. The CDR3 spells CASSVTGALNQPQHF. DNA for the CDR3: TGTGCCAGCAGCGTGACAGGGGCCCTCAATCAGCCCCAGCATTTT.

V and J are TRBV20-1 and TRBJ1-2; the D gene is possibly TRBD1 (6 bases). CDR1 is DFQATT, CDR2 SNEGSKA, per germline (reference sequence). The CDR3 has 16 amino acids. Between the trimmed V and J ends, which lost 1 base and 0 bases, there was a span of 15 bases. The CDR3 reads CSARVPGEVANYGYTF. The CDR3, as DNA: TGCAGTGCTAGAGTCCCAGGGGAAGTGGCTAACTATGGCTACACCTTC.

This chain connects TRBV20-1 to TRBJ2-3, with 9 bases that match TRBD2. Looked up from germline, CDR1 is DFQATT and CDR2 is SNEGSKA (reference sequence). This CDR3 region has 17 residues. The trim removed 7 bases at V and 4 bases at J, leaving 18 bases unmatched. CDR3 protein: CSVRIPREGLLSDTQYF. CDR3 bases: TGCAGTGTAAGAATTCCGCGGGAGGGCCTTCTCTCAGATACGCAGTATTTT.

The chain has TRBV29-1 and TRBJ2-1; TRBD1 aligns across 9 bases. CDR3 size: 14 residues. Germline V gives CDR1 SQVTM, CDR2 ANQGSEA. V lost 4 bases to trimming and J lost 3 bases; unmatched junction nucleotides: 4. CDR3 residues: CSVVGQGHYNEQFF. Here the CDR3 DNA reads TGCAGCGTTGTGGGACAGGGTCACTACAATGAGCAGTTCTTC.

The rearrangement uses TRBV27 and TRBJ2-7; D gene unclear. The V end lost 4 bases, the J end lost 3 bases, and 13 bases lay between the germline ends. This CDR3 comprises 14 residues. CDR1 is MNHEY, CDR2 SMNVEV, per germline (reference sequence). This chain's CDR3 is CASSYGKRHYEQYF. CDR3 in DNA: TGTGCCAGCAGTTATGGGAAAAGGCACTACGAGCAGTACTTC.

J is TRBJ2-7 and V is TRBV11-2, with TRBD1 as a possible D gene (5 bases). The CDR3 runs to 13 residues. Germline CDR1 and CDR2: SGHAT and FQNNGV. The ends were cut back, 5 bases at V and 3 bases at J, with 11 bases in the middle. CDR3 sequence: CASSTGWNYEQYF. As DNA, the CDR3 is TGTGCCAGCAGCACAGGTTGGAACTACGAGCAGTACTTC.

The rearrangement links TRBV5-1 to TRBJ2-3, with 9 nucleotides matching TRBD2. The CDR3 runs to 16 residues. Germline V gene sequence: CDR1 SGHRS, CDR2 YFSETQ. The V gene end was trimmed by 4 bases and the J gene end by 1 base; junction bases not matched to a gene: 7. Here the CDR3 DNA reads TGCGCCAGCAGCCTGAACCTAGCGGGACGCACAGATACGCAGTATTTT. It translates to CASSLNLAGRTDTQYF.

CDR3 DNA sequence: TGTGCCAGCAGTTTATCAGGGAGGGGCTATGGCTACACCTTC. This gives the protein CASSLSGRGYGYTF. This sequence joins TRBV27 and TRBJ1-2, with D maybe TRBD1 (5 bases). There are 14 residues in the CDR3. Trimming pared 0 bases from V and 4 bases from J, leaving 9 bases between. Germline values: CDR1 MNHEY, CDR2 SMNVEV (reference sequence).